Presented here are 9 T cell receptor beta chains from one specimen sequenced in a study of a mutant IDH1 vaccine in newly diagnosed glioma. Some clones are missing from TCRdb's copy, which holds only in-frame ones; the method was immunoSEQ multiplex PCR. The sample lists about 77,000 clones, 85% seen once, with over 0.7% in the top ten. Their specific antigens are unknown. Time point in this sample: week 23, last vaccination. The content of each vaccine dose was 300 ug of mutant IDH1 20-mer peptide, and topical imiquimod accompanied it. Sequenced here: PBMCs, sampled from a glioma patient whose treatment included an IDH1 peptide vaccine. Receptors originate from a woman in her fifties or sixties with glioma.

The chain couples TRBV11-2 to TRBJ2-7; D uncertain. There are 15 residues in the CDR3. The germline V gene has CDR1 SGHAT and CDR2 FQNNGV. V dropped 3 bases and J dropped 4 bases, with 16 bases sitting between them. CDR3 bases: TGTGCCAGCAGCTTTGGGTATTCGGCCATTTACGAGCAGTACTTC. It translates to CASSFGYSAIYEQYF. Complete variable domain (other parts from reference TRBV11-2 and TRBJ2-7): EAGVAQSPRYKIIEKRQSVAFWCNPISGHATLYWYQQILGQGPKLLIQFQNNGVVDDSQLPKDRFSAERLKGVDSTLKIQPAKLEDSAVYLCASSFGYSAIYEQYFGPGTRLTVT.

The chain couples TRBV19 to TRBJ2-1; 10 bases are a match to TRBD2. The V and J ends lost 3 bases and 7 bases, in that order; junction bases with no gene match: 6. The CDR3 has 15 amino acids. Germline values: CDR1 LNHDA, CDR2 SQIVND (reference sequence). The CDR3 is CASSIETSGFNEQFF. DNA of the CDR3: TGTGCCAGTAGTATTGAGACTAGCGGGTTTAATGAGCAGTTCTTC.

This chain connects TRBV4-1 to TRBJ2-7; the match to TRBD2 covers 10 bases. The germline V gene has CDR1 MGHRA and CDR2 YSYEKL. V lost 5 bases to trimming and J lost 0 bases; unmatched junction nucleotides: 4. CDR3 size: 15 residues. DNA for the CDR3: TGCGCCAGCAGCGCAAGCGGGAGGGCCTCCTACGAGCAGTACTTC. Residues: CASSASGRASYEQYF.

The chain combines TRBV27 with TRBJ2-7, with unresolved D. The CDR3 spans 15 residues. With 4 bases removed from V and 5 bases from J, the gap between germline ends came to 18 bases. The germline CDR1 and CDR2 sequences are MNHEY and SMNVEV (reference sequence). The CDR3 DNA sequence: TGTGCCAGCAGTTCCCGGACGGATGGCTTGGACGAGCAGTACTTC. It encodes CASSSRTDGLDEQYF.

The CDR3 sequence: CASSHRGPQETQYF. CDR3 DNA sequence: TGCGCCAGCTCCCACAGGGGCCCCCAAGAGACCCAGTACTTC. The chain couples TRBV5-1 to TRBJ2-5, with TRBD1 matching 7 bases. V trimming: 7 bases; J trimming: 1 base; junction bases outside the gene matches: 7. This CDR3 comprises 14 residues. The germline CDR1 and CDR2 sequences are SGHRS and YFSETQ.

V usage is TRBV29-1 and J usage is TRBJ2-7; 11 positions match TRBD1. Losses at the gene ends were 3 bases for V and 3 bases for J; bases not matched to a gene: 4. CDR1 and CDR2 from the germline V gene are SQVTM and ANQGSEA. CDR3 length: 14 amino acids. The CDR3, as DNA: TGCAGCGTTGACACCGGGACAGGGGGCTACGAGCAGTACTTC. This encodes CSVDTGTGGYEQYF.

The rearrangement links TRBV10-3 to TRBJ1-5; D not certain. V was shortened by 4 bases and J by 5 bases, with 9 bases between the two germline ends. The CDR3 length is 13 residues. Per germline, CDR1 ENHRY and CDR2 SYGVKD. In DNA form, the CDR3 reads TGTGCCATCAGTGGGACTATCGATCAGCCCCAGCATTTT. Translation gives CAISGTIDQPQHF.

V usage is TRBV18 and J usage is TRBJ2-5; 11 bases line up with TRBD1. Germline CDR1 reads KGHSH; CDR2 reads LQKENI. The CDR3 runs to 13 residues. V shed 6 bases, J shed 7 bases, and the junction held 4 bases outside the gene matches. The CDR3 is CASSPGTGGTQYF. In DNA form, the CDR3 reads TGTGCCAGCTCCCCCGGGACAGGGGGGACCCAGTACTTC.

V usage is TRBV25-1 and J usage is TRBJ1-2; D not resolved. The CDR3 is made up of 13 amino acids. The V and J ends lost 1 base and 2 bases respectively, with 5 bases between them. Germline CDR1 is MGHDK and CDR2 is SYGVNS. Written as DNA, the CDR3 is TGTGCCAGCAGTGAATTTAACAACTATGGCTACACCTTC. Protein: CASSEFNNYGYTF.